Below are 4 T cell receptor beta chains sequenced from a single sample in a study of blood T cell repertoires in COVID-19. Method: immunoSEQ multiplex PCR; TCRdb's copy keeps in-frame clones and lacks some. Of 300,000 to 450,000 clones in the sample, about 80% were seen once. Sequencing was done on a sample of peripheral blood. These TCRs come from a human donor with acute or convalescent COVID-19. The donor label of this sample is uncertain.

The V gene is TRBV2, the J gene TRBJ2-2; weak D call: TRBD2 (6 bases). Trimming took off 8 bases at V and 2 bases at J, with 12 bases between the two ends. Germline lookup yields CDR1 SNHLY and CDR2 FYNNEI. This CDR3 comprises 14 residues. The CDR3 region has the DNA TGTGCCAGCCGAGGGGCGGGAAACACCGGGGAGCTGTTTTTT. Encoded protein: CASRGAGNTGELFF.

J is TRBJ2-7 and V is TRBV5-4, with D maybe TRBD2 (7 bases). Trimming took off 0 bases at V and 4 bases at J, with 11 bases between the two ends. The CDR3 covers 14 residues. Germline-derived CDR1 and CDR2 are SGHNT and YYREEE (reference sequence). The chain's CDR3 is CASSLEGGRYEQYF. The DNA for the CDR3 is TGTGCCAGCAGCTTGGAGGGGGGGCGGTACGAGCAGTACTTC.

This sequence joins TRBV2 and TRBJ2-7; 12 nucleotides align to TRBD2. J lost 5 bases, V lost 3 bases, and 5 bases had no gene match. CDR1 is SNHLY, CDR2 FYNNEI, per germline. The CDR3 is 15 amino acids. The CDR3 loop reads CASSDVTSGSNEQYF. CDR3 coding DNA: TGTGCCAGCAGTGACGTGACTAGCGGGAGTAACGAGCAGTACTTC.

J is TRBJ1-2 and V is TRBV4-1; the D is unclear. Germline lookup yields CDR1 MGHRA and CDR2 YSYEKL. The CDR3 sequence is 18 residues long. V lost 2 bases and J 2 bases, leaving 21 bases between the germline ends. The CDR3 DNA sequence: TGCGCCAGCAGCCAATACCCAGCCTTTGTGGGCGGGAACTATGGCTACACCTTC. Its protein is CASSQYPAFVGGNYGYTF.